This entry lists 14 T cell receptor beta chains sequenced from one sample in a study of blood T cell repertoires in COVID-19. Method: immunoSEQ multiplex PCR; TCRdb's copy keeps in-frame clones and lacks some. The sample records 80,000 or so clones, approximately 86% being singletons. Sequencing was done on a sample of peripheral blood. Receptors were obtained from a human donor in a cohort sampled during active COVID-19.

The J gene is TRBJ1-2, the V gene TRBV11-2; tentatively, D is TRBD1 (5 bases). CDR3 size: 17 residues. The V and J ends lost 1 base and 0 bases respectively, with 15 bases between them. From germline, CDR1 is SGHAT and CDR2 FQNNGV. CDR3 in amino acids: CASSLGAAGRTNYGYTF. The CDR3 nucleotides read TGTGCCAGCAGCTTAGGTGCGGCGGGGCGAACTAACTATGGCTACACCTTC.

V gene TRBV12-3 or TRBV12-4 combines with J gene TRBJ2-7, with D possibly being TRBD1 (6 bases). Trimming removed 6 bases from V and 1 base from J, with 10 bases in between. This CDR3 comprises 13 residues. The CDR3 DNA sequence: TGTGCCAGCAGCTCTACAGGGTCCTACGAGCAGTACTTC. This encodes CASSSTGSYEQYF.

This clone was detected only once. This chain connects TRBV30 to TRBJ2-1; D ambiguous. The length of the CDR3 is 15 residues. V dropped 4 bases and J dropped 4 bases, with 17 bases sitting between them. Germline V gene lookup returns CDR1 GTSNPN and CDR2 SVGIG (reference sequence). CDR3 DNA: TGTGCCTGGAAGGCTTTCGGGTTTGATTACAATGAGCAGTTCTTC. This codes for CAWKAFGFDYNEQFF.

The CDR3 DNA reads TGTGCCAGCAGCCAAGATTCTCTCAGCTATGGCTACACCTTC. Encoded protein: CASSQDSLSYGYTF. The chain has TRBV14 and TRBJ1-2; no clear D. The germline V and J ends were trimmed by 0 bases and 4 bases, with 9 bases remaining between them. CDR3 length equals 14 residues. CDR1 SGHDN and CDR2 FVKESK come from the germline V gene.

The CDR3 DNA sequence: TGTGCCAGCAGCTTGCTGGGGGCGCAAGGCTATGGCTACACCTTC. Amino acid sequence: CASSLLGAQGYGYTF. J is TRBJ1-2 and V is TRBV5-8; D perhaps matches TRBD1 (6 bases). Between the trimmed V and J ends, which lost 1 base and 4 bases, there was a span of 14 bases. The CDR3 loop spans 15 amino acids. The germline CDR1 and CDR2 sequences are SGHTS and YDEGEE.

The gene calls are TRBV6-1 and TRBJ2-3, with D unresolved. CDR1 and CDR2 from the germline V gene are MNHNS and SASEGT. V gave up 2 bases and J gave up 0 bases, with 9 bases separating them. The CDR3 is made up of 15 amino acids. This CDR3 reads CASSESFPSTDTQYF. CDR3 nucleotides: TGTGCCAGCAGTGAAAGCTTTCCTAGCACAGATACGCAGTATTTT.

The rearrangement links TRBV7-9 to TRBJ2-3, with 8 bases matching TRBD1. The V gene end was trimmed by 6 bases and the J gene end by 8 bases; junction bases not matched to a gene: 7. This CDR3 is 13 amino acids long. Germline V gives CDR1 SEHNR, CDR2 FQNEAQ (reference sequence). CDR3 sequence: CASSTTQGVTQYF. The CDR3 bases are TGTGCCAGCAGTACGACACAGGGGGTTACGCAGTATTTT.

V gene TRBV4-1 combines with J gene TRBJ2-1, with D perhaps TRBD2 (6 bases). The germline CDR1 and CDR2 sequences are MGHRA and YSYEKL. The CDR3 has 17 amino acids. Trimming took off 3 bases at V and 2 bases at J, with 17 bases between the two ends. CDR3 in DNA: TGCGCCAGCAGCCAGCCCGTGATTAGCGGTCCCTACAATGAGCAGTTCTTC. Its protein is CASSQPVISGPYNEQFF.

The V call is TRBV3-1 (or the pseudogene TRBV3-2), the J call TRBJ1-3; D is ambiguous. Trimming removed 0 bases from V and 2 bases from J, with 8 bases in between. Germline-derived CDR1 and CDR2 are LGHDT and YNNKEL (reference sequence). The CDR3 sequence is 15 residues long. For the CDR3, the DNA is TGTGCCAGCAGCCAAGAAGGTACAGCTGGAAACACCATATATTTT. Translated: CASSQEGTAGNTIYF.

The J gene is TRBJ1-1, the V gene TRBV2, with D perhaps matching TRBD1 (6 bases). The CDR3 runs 13 residues. Trimming removed 8 bases at V and 0 bases at J, with 10 bases between. The germline V gene has CDR1 SNHLY and CDR2 FYNNEI. The CDR3 spells CASLRQVNTEAFF. CDR3 in DNA: TGTGCCAGCTTACGACAGGTGAACACTGAAGCTTTCTTT.

V and J are TRBV7-9 and TRBJ2-3; 8 bases are shared with TRBD1. CDR3 length: 15 residues. Germline values: CDR1 SEHNR, CDR2 FQNEAQ (reference sequence). V dropped 6 bases and J dropped 6; count of bases not matched to a gene: 11. For the CDR3, the DNA is TGTGCCAGCAGTTCCGGACAGGGAGGATTCGATACGCAGTATTTT. This sequence encodes CASSSGQGGFDTQYF.

V is TRBV7-3 and J is TRBJ1-2; 9 bases agree with TRBD1. From germline, CDR1 is SGHTA and CDR2 FQGTGA. Trimming removed 1 base from V and 7 bases from J; junction bases left unmatched: 10. This CDR3 comprises 16 residues. In DNA form, the CDR3 reads TGTGCCAGCAGCTTAAACTCCGTAGGGGGACAGGGTGGCTACACCTTC. It codes for CASSLNSVGGQGGYTF.

This chain uses TRBV7-9 with TRBJ1-4; D is unresolved. The V end was cut by 5 bases, the J end by 6 bases, with 13 bases between. Looked up from germline, CDR1 is SEHNR and CDR2 is FQNEAQ (reference sequence). CDR3 length: 14 amino acids. The CDR3 spells CASSQWEEYEKLFF. DNA for the CDR3: TGTGCCAGCAGCCAGTGGGAGGAATATGAAAAACTGTTTTTT.

The J gene is TRBJ1-5, the V gene TRBV5-1; unclear D gene. CDR1 is SGHRS, CDR2 YFSETQ, per germline. V lost 2 bases to trimming and J lost 7 bases, with 10 bases between them. This CDR3 spans 13 amino acids. The CDR3 loop is CASSLEGRQPQHF. In DNA form, the CDR3 reads TGCGCCAGCAGCTTAGAGGGCCGGCAGCCCCAGCATTTT. The variable domain in full, with the rest retrieved from reference TRBV5-1 and TRBJ1-5, is KAGVTQTPRYLIKTRGQQVTLSCSPISGHRSVSWYQQTPGQGLQFLFEYFSETQRNKGNFPGRFSGRQFSNSRSEMNVSTLELGDSALYLCASSLEGRQPQHFGDGTRLSIL.